This T cell receptor (beta chain) emerged from a study of blood T cell repertoires in COVID-19. As for the study in general: The samples span acute and convalescent COVID-19 from the United States, Italy and Spain. PBMCs, B-cell-depleted T cells, or T cells provided the cDNA or gDNA that made up the material.

Source study methods: From reference gene primer amplification, estimates of nucleated cell counts were derived. The repertoire was sequenced with immunoSEQ multiplex PCR; TCRdb's copy has only in-frame clones and lacks some. V and J calls and clone size are those listed in that table; D and trimming were worked out from the DNA. There are 150,000 to 200,000 clones in the sample; 80% occur only once, and 6% to 8.5% lies in the top ten. The CDR3 is made up of 16 amino acids. The junction had 9 bases not matched to a gene; V was cut back by 0 bases and J by 9 bases. From germline, CDR1 is SGDLS and CDR2 YYNGEE.

The sequence came from a man between 60 and 75 years old with acute or convalescent COVID-19. Source material: peripheral blood. V and J are TRBV9 and TRBJ2-1; 10 bases match TRBD2. CDR3 bases: TGTGCCAGCAGCGTAGAATATAGCGGGAGGTTAGGTGAGCAGTTCTTC. As protein: CASSVEYSGRLGEQFF.